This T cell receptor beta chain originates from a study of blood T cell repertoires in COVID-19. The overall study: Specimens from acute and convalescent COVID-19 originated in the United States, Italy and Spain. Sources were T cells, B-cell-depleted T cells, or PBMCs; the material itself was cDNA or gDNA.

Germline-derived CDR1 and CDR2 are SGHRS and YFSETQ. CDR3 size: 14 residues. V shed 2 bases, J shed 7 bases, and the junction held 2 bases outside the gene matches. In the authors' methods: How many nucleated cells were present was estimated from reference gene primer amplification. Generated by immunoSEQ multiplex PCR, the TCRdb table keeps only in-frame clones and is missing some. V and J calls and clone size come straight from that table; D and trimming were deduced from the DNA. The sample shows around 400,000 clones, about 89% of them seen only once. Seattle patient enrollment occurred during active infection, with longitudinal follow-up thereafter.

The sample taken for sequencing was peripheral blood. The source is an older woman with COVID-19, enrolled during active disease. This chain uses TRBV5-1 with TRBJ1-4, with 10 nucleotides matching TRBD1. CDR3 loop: CASSLRDRGEKLFF. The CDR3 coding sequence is TGCGCCAGCAGCTTACGGGACAGGGGTGAAAAACTGTTTTTT.